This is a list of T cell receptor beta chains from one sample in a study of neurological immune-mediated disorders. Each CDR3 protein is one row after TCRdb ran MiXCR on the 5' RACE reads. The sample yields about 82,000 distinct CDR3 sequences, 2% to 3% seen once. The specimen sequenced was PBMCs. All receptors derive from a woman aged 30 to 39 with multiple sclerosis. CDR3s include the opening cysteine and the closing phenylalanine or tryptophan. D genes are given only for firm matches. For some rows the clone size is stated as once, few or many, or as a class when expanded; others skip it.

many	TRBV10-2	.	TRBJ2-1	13	CASADRTFNEQFF	TGCGCCAGCGCTGACCGAACTTTCAATGAGCAGTTCTTC
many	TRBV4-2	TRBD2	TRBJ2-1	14	CASSQGGRDNEQFF	TGTGCCAGCAGCCAAGGAGGGAGGGACAATGAGCAGTTCTTC
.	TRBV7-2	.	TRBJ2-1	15	CASSLPVAVSDEQFF	TGTGCCAGCAGCCTCCCTGTAGCGGTCTCGGATGAGCAGTTCTTC
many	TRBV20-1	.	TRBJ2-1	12	CSASEGSNEQFF	TGCAGTGCCAGCGAGGGAAGCAATGAGCAGTTCTTC
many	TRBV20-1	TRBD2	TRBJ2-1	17	CSPAGVLGDRFDNEQFF	TGCAGTCCAGCGGGAGTTCTGGGGGATCGGTTTGACAATGAGCAGTTCTTC
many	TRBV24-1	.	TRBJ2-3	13	CATAGTHTDTQYF	TGTGCCACCGCCGGCACCCACACAGATACGCAGTATTTT
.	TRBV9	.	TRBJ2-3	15	CASSVVTRPEDTQYF	TGTGCCAGCAGCGTAGTTACTAGGCCGGAAGATACGCAGTATTTT
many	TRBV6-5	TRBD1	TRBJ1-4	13	CASSPQGAGKLFF	TGTGCCAGCAGCCCACAGGGGGCGGGAAAACTGTTTTTT
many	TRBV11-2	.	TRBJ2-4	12	CASQGQALIQYF	TGTGCCAGCCAGGGGCAGGCTCTAATTCAGTACTTC
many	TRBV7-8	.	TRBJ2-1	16	CASSYPPTSSYNEQFF	TGTGCCAGCAGCTACCCGCCGACTTCCTCCTACAATGAGCAGTTCTTC
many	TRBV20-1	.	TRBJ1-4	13	CSAGGGGNEKLFF	TGCAGTGCGGGGGGTGGAGGTAATGAAAAACTGTTTTTT
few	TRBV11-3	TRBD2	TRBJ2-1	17	CASSPTGRGGSYNEQFF	TGTGCCAGCAGCCCAACAGGCCGCGGCGGGAGCTACAATGAGCAGTTCTTC
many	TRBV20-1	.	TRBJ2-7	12	CSAEGSSYEQYF	TGCAGTGCTGAAGGGAGCTCCTACGAGCAGTACTTC
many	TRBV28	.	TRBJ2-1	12	CASSKGLVEQFF	TGTGCCAGCAGTAAAGGATTAGTTGAGCAGTTCTTC
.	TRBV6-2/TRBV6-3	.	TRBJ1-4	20	CASSYSTLAAGRSTNEKLFF	TGTGCCAGCAGTTACTCGACGTTGGCAGCGGGGCGTTCAACTAATGAAAAACTGTTTTTT
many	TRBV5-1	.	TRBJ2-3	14	CASSLGGDTDTQYF	TGCGCCAGCAGCTTGGGAGGGGACACAGATACGCAGTATTTT
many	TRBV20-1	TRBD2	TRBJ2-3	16	CSARDGSGSVTDTQYF	TGCAGTGCTAGAGATGGGAGCGGGAGCGTCACAGATACGCAGTATTTT
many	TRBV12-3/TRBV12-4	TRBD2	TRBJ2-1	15	CASSSTSGPYNEQFF	TGTGCCAGCAGTTCGACTAGCGGCCCCTACAATGAGCAGTTCTTC
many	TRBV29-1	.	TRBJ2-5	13	CSVEGSGQETQYF	TGCAGCGTTGAGGGGAGCGGGCAAGAGACCCAGTACTTC
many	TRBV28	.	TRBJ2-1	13	CASTLGAPKEQFF	TGTGCCAGCACCCTAGGGGCCCCGAAGGAGCAGTTCTTC
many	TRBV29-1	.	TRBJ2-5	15	CSVDPSRVEGETQYF	TGCAGCGTTGACCCCAGCCGGGTCGAGGGAGAGACCCAGTACTTC
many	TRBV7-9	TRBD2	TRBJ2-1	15	CASSLGAGDISEQFF	TGTGCCAGCAGCTTAGGAGCGGGAGATATATCTGAGCAGTTCTTC
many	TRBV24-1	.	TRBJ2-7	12	CATSDSLGFQYF	TGTGCCACCAGTGATTCCCTGGGCTTTCAGTACTTC
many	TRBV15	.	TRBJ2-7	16	CATSITGRARKYEQYF	TGTGCCACCAGCATCACAGGGAGGGCCAGGAAGTACGAGCAGTACTTC
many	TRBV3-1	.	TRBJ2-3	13	CASSTQGPDTQYF	TGTGCCAGCAGCACTCAGGGCCCAGATACGCAGTATTTT
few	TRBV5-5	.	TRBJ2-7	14	CASNRRLGDYEQYF	TGTGCCAGCAATAGACGCCTCGGTGACTACGAGCAGTACTTC
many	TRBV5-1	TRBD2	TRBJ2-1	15	CASSLGLAGGNEQFF	TGCGCCAGCAGCCTGGGACTAGCGGGAGGCAATGAGCAGTTCTTC
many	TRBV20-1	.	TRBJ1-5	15	CSVITRAAVGQPQHF	TGCAGTGTTATCACCCGGGCTGCGGTGGGTCAGCCCCAGCATTTT